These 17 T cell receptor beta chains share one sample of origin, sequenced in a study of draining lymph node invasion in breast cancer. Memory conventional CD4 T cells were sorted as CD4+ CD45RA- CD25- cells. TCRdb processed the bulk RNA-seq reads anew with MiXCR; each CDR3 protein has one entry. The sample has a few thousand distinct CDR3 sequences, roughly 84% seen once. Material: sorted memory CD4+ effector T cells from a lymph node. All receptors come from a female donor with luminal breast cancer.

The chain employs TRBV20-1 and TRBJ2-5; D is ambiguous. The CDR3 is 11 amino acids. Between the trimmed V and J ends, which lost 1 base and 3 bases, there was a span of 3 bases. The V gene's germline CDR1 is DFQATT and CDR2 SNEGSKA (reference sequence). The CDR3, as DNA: TGCAGTGCTAGAGCTGAAGAGACCCAGTACTTC. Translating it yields CSARAEETQYF.

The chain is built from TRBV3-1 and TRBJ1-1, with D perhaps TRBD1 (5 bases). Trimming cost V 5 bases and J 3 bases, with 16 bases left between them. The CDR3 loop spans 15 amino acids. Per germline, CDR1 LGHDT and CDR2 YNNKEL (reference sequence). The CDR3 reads CASSVFDGGDTEAFF. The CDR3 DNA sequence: TGTGCCAGCAGCGTTTTCGACGGGGGGGACACTGAAGCTTTCTTT.

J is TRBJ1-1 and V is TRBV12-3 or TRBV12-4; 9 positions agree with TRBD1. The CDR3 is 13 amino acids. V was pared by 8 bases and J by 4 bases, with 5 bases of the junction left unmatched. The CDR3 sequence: CASSDRGGTEAFF. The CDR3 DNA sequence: TGTGCCAGCTCGGACAGGGGCGGCACTGAAGCTTTCTTT.

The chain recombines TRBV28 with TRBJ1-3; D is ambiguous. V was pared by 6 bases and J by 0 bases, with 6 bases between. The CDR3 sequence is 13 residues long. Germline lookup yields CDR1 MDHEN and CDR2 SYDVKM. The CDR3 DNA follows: TGTGCCAGCAGGACCAGCTCTGGAAACACCATATATTTT. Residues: CASRTSSGNTIYF. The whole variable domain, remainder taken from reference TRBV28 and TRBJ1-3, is DVKVTQSSRYLVKRTGEKVFLECVQDMDHENMFWYRQDPGLGLRLIYFSYDVKMKEKGDIPEGYSVSREKKERFSLILESASTNQTSMYLCASRTSSGNTIYFGEGSWLTVV.

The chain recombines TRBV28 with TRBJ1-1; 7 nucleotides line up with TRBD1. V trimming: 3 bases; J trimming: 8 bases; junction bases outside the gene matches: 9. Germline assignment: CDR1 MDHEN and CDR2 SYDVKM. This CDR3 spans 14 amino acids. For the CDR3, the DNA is TGTGCCAGCAGTTTCTCAACAGGGGTGGGGGAAGCTTTCTTT. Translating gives CASSFSTGVGEAFF.

CDR3 sequence reads: CASTEGGYEQYF. The CDR3 DNA is TGTGCCAGCACGGAAGGTGGCTACGAGCAGTACTTC. The V gene is TRBV6-1, the J gene TRBJ2-7; no firm D call. This CDR3 is 12 amino acids long. CDR1 is MNHNS, CDR2 SASEGT, per germline. Trimming removed 7 bases at V and 3 bases at J, with 10 bases between.

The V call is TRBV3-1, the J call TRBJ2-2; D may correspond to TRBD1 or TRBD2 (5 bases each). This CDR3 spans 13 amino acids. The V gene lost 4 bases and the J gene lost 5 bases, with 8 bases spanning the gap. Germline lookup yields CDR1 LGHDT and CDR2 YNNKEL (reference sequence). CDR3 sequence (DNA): TGTGCCAGCAGCCCCTGGGGGACCGGGGAGCTGTTTTTT. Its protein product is CASSPWGTGELFF.

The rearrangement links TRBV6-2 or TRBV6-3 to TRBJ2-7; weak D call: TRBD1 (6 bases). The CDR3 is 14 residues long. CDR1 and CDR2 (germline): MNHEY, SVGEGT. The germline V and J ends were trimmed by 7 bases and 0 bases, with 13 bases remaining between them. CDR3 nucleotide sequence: TGTGCCAGCAAGGGACATCTAAGCTCCTACGAGCAGTACGTC. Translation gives CASKGHLSSYEQYV.

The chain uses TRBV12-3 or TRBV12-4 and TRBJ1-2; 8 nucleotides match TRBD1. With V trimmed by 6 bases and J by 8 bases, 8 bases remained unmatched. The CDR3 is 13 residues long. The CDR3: CASRKGQDGGYTF. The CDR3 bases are TGTGCCAGCAGGAAGGGACAGGATGGGGGCTACACCTTC.

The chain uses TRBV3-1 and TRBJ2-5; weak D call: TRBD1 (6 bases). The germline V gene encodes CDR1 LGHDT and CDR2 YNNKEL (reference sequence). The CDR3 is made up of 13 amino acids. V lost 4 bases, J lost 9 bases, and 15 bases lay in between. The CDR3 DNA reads TGTGCCAGCAGCCGCAGGGGAGAGTTCGCCCAGTACTTC. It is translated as CASSRRGEFAQYF.

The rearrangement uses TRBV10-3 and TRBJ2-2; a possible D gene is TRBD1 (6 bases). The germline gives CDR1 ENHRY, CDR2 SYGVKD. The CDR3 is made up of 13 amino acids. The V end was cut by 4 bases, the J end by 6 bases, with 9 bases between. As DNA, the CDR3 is TGTGCCATCAGTGCGCACAGGGCCGGGGAGCTGTTTTTT. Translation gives CAISAHRAGELFF.

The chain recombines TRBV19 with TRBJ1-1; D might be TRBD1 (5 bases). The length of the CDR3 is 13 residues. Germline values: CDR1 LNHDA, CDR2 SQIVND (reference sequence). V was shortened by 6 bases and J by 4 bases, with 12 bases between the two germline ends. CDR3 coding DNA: TGTGCCAGTAGCCCTGGGGGGGGCACTGAAGCTTTCTTT. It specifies CASSPGGGTEAFF. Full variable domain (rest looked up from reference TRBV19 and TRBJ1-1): DGGITQSPKYLFRKEGQNVTLSCEQNLNHDAMYWYRQDPGQGLRLIYYSQIVNDFQKGDIAEGYSVSREKKESFPLTVTSAQKNPTAFYLCASSPGGGTEAFFGQGTRLTVV.

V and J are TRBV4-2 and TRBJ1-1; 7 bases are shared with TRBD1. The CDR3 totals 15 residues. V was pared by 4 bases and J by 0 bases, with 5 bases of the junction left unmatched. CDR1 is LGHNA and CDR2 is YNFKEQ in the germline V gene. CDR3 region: CASSPTGTVNTEAFF. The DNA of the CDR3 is TGTGCCAGCAGCCCGACAGGGACCGTGAACACTGAAGCTTTCTTT.

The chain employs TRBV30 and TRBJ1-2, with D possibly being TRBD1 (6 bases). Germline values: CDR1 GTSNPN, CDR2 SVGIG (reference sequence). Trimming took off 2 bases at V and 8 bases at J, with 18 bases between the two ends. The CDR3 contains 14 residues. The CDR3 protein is CAWSNSPGQSGYTF. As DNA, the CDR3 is TGTGCCTGGAGTAACTCGCCGGGACAATCCGGCTACACCTTC. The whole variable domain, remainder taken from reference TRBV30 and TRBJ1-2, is SQTIHQWPATLVQPVGSPLSLECTVEGTSNPNLYWYRQAAGRGLQLLFYSVGIGQISSEVPQNLSASRPQDRQFILSSKKLLLSDSGFYLCAWSNSPGQSGYTFGSGTRLTVV.

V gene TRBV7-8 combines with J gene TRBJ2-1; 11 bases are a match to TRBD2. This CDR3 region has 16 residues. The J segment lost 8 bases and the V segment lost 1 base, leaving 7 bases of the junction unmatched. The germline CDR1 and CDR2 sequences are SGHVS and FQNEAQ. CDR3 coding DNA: TGTGCCAGCAGCTTAGTAGGTAGCGGGGGGGCCGATGAGCAGTTCTTC. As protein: CASSLVGSGGADEQFF. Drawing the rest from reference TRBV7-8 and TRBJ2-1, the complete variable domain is GAGVSQSPRYKVAKRGQDVALRCDPISGHVSLFWYQQALGQGPEFLTYFQNEAQLDKSGLPSDRFFAERPEGSVSTLKIQRTQQEDSAVYLCASSLVGSGGADEQFFGPGTRLTVL.

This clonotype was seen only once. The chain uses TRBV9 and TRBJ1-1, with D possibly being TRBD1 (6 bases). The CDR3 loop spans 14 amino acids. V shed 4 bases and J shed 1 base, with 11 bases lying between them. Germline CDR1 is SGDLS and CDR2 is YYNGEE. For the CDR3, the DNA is TGTGCCAGCAGCAAGGGGACACCGAACACTGAAGCTTTCTTT. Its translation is CASSKGTPNTEAFF.

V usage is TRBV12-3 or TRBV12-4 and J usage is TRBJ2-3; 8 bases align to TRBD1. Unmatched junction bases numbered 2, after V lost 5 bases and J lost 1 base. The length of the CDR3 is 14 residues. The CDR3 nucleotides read TGTGCCAGCAGTCCGACAGGGGGCACAGATACGCAGTATTTT. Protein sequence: CASSPTGGTDTQYF.